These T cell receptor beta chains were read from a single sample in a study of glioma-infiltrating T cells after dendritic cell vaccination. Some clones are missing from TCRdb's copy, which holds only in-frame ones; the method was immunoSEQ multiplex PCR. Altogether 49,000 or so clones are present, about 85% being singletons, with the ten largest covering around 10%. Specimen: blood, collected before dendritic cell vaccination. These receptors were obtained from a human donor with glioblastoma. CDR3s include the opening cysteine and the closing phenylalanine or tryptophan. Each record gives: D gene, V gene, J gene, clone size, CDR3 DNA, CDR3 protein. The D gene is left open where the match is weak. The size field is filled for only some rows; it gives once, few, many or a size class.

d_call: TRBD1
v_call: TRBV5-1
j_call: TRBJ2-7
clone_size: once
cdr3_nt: TGCGCCAGCAGCTCAGACAGGGACTCCTACGAGCAGTACTTC
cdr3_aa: CASSSDRDSYEQYF

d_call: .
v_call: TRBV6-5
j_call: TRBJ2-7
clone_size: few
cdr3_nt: TGTGCCAGCAGTTCACAGGGTTACGAGCAGTACTTC
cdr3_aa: CASSSQGYEQYF

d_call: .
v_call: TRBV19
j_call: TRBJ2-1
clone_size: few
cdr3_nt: TGTGCCAGTAGTGTAACTAGGAGTACCTCCTACAATGAGCAGTTCTTC
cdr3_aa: CASSVTRSTSYNEQFF

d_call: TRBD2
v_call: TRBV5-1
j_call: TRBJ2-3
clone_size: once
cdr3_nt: TGCGCCAGCAGCTCAGGACTAGCCCGCACAGATACGCAGTATTTT
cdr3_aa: CASSSGLARTDTQYF

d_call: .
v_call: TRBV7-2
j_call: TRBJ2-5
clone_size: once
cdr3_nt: TGTGCCAGCAGCTTAGCGTCGCAAGAGACCCAGTACTTC
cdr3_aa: CASSLASQETQYF

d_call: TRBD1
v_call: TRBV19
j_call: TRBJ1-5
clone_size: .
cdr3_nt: TGTGCCAGTAGTATCGGCAGGGGGCCTGGCAATCAGCCCCAGCATTTT
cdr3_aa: CASSIGRGPGNQPQHF

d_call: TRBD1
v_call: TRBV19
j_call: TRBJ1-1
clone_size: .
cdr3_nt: TGTGCCAGTAACTTATCGGGACAGGGGCGAGGCACTGAAGCTTTCTTT
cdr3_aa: CASNLSGQGRGTEAFF

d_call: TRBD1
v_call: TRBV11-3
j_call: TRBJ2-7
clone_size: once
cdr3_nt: TGTGCCAGCAGCCTAGGACAGGATATCTCCTACGAGCAGTACTTC
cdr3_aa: CASSLGQDISYEQYF

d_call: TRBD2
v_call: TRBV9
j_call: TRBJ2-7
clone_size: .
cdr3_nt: TGTGCCAGCAGCGGGACTAGCGGGAGCTCCTACGAGCAGTACTTC
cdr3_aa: CASSGTSGSSYEQYF

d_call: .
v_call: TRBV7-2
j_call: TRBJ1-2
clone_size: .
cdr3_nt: TGTGCCAGCAGCTCCCGTTGGCGGGGCTACACCTTC
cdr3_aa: CASSSRWRGYTF

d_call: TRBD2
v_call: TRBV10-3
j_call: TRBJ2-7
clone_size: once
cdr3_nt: TGTGCCATCAGTCCCCTCCATAGCGGGAATATTTACGAGCAGTACTTC
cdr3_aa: CAISPLHSGNIYEQYF

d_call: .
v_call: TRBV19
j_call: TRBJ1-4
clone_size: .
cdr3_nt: TGTGCCACCGACGGGGAATCTAATGAAAAACTGTTTTTT
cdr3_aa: CATDGESNEKLFF

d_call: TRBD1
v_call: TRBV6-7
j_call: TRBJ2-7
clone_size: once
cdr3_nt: TGTGCCAGCACAGGGGGCCCCATGGCTTACGAGCAGTACTTC
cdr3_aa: CASTGGPMAYEQYF

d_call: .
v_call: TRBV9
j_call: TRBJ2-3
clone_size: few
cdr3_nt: TGTGCCAGCAGCGTAGGGGAGGATACGCAGTATTTT
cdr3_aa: CASSVGEDTQYF

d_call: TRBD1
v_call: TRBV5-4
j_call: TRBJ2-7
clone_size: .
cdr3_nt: TGTGCCAGCAGTTCCAATACAGGGGACGAGCAGTACTTC
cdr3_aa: CASSSNTGDEQYF

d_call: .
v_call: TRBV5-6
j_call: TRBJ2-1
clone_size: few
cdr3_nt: TGTGCCAGCAGCTTGGTTGCGGGGCTCGGCGATGAGCAGTTCTTC
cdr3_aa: CASSLVAGLGDEQFF

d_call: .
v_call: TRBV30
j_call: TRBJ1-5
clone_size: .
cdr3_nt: TGTGCCTGGAGCGCCGGGAATCAGCCCCAGCATTTT
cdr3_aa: CAWSAGNQPQHF

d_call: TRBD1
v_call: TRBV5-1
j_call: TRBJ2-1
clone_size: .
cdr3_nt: TGCGCCAGCACCCCGCCTACAGGGGGCGGTGAGCAGTTCTTC
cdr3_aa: CASTPPTGGGEQFF

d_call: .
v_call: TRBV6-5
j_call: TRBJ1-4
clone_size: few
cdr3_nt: TGTGCCAGCAGTTACGGGGGGACTAATGAAAAACTGTTTTTT
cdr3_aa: CASSYGGTNEKLFF

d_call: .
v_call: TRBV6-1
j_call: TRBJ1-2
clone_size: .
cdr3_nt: TGTGCCAGCAGTACAAGCTACACCTTC
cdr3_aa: CASSTSYTF

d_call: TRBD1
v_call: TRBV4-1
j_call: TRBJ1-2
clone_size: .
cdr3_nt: TGCGCCAGCAGCCAAGTTAGGACAGGGAGCTATGGCTACACCTTC
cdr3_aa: CASSQVRTGSYGYTF

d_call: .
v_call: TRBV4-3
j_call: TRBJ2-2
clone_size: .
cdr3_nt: TGCGCCAGCAGCATCACTACCCTCAGGGGCACCGGGGAGCTGTTTTTT
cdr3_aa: CASSITTLRGTGELFF

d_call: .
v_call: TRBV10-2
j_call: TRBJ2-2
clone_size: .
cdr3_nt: TGCGCCAGCAGTGGGAACTCCTGTGAGGACTACACCGGGGAGCTGTTTTTT
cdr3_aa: CASSGNSCEDYTGELFF

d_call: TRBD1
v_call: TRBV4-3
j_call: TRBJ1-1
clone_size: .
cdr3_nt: TGCGCCAGCAGCCAAGATCGACAGGGTGGCACTGAAGCTTTCTTT
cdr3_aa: CASSQDRQGGTEAFF